The 30 T cell receptor beta chains below were found in one sample sequenced in a study of neurological immune-mediated disorders. TCRdb fed the 5' RACE reads into MiXCR, producing one record per CDR3 protein. The sample includes approximately 68,000 distinct CDR3 sequences, about 5.1% of them seen just once. Source material: PBMCs. These receptors were taken from a woman in her seventies with multiple sclerosis.

The V gene is TRBV7-2, the J gene TRBJ2-1; 7 nucleotides agree with TRBD1. This CDR3 is 15 amino acids long. The J segment lost 10 bases and the V segment lost 2 bases, leaving 11 bases of the junction unmatched. In germline, CDR1 is SGHTA, CDR2 FQGNSA. In DNA form, the CDR3 reads TGTGCCAGCAGCTTAATCGGCAAGGGGGCAGGGGAGCAGTTCTTC. It specifies CASSLIGKGAGEQFF. Full variable domain (remainder filled in from reference TRBV7-2 and TRBJ2-1): GAGVSQSPSNKVTEKGKDVELRCDPISGHTALYWYRQSLGQGLEFLIYFQGNSAPDKSGLPSDRFSAERTGGSVSTLTIQRTQQEDSAVYLCASSLIGKGAGEQFFGPGTRLTVL.

This clonotype was counted many times. The rearrangement uses TRBV20-1 and TRBJ1-2, with D hard to call. CDR3 length: 14 amino acids. Germline CDR1 is DFQATT and CDR2 is SNEGSKA (reference sequence). Trimming left V 0 bases short and J 8 bases short, with 16 bases between. CDR3 DNA sequence: TGCAGTGCTAGAGAGCTGACCGCGGTGCGGGGCTACACCTTC. Translated, it gives CSARELTAVRGYTF.

Many counts were recorded for this clonotype. The chain links TRBV12-3 or TRBV12-4 to TRBJ2-2; 8 nucleotides line up with TRBD2. V lost 5 bases to trimming and J lost 4 bases; unmatched junction nucleotides: 6. The CDR3 covers 15 residues. The CDR3 DNA follows: TGTGCCAGCAGTCCCACCACTAGCGGCACCGGGGAGCTGTTTTTT. Residues: CASSPTTSGTGELFF.

The J gene is TRBJ1-2, the V gene TRBV20-1; 8 bases agree with TRBD1. Trimming at V came to 2 bases and at J to 5 bases, leaving 4 bases not matched to a gene. CDR3 length equals 13 residues. Germline CDR1 DFQATT, CDR2 SNEGSKA (reference sequence). The CDR3 DNA follows: TGCAGTGCTAGAAATGACAGGGGTTATGGCTACACCTTC. It translates to CSARNDRGYGYTF.

This clonotype was observed many times. V is TRBV9 and J is TRBJ2-2, with D perhaps TRBD1 (6 bases). Trimming took off 3 bases at V and 2 bases at J, with 20 bases between the two ends. The CDR3 runs 18 residues. The V gene's germline CDR1 is SGDLS and CDR2 YYNGEE. The CDR3 nucleotides read TGTGCCAGCAGCGCCCGCCGGGCCAGGGGTACTAACACCGGGGAGCTGTTTTTT. It encodes CASSARRARGTNTGELFF.

The rearrangement uses TRBV28 and TRBJ1-1; D may be TRBD1 (6 bases). Per germline, CDR1 MDHEN and CDR2 SYDVKM. The CDR3 sequence is 17 residues long. Trimming cost V 6 bases and J 4 bases, with 24 bases left between them. The CDR3 protein is CASSLKRGGGLGTEAFF. The CDR3 region has the DNA TGTGCCAGCAGCCTTAAGCGGGGAGGGGGGTTAGGCACTGAAGCTTTCTTT. The whole variable domain, remainder taken from reference TRBV28 and TRBJ1-1, is DVKVTQSSRYLVKRTGEKVFLECVQDMDHENMFWYRQDPGLGLRLIYFSYDVKMKEKGDIPEGYSVSREKKERFSLILESASTNQTSMYLCASSLKRGGGLGTEAFFGQGTRLTVV.

Details on this clonotype: The junction differs from germline at one of its ends, possibly a read error. CDR3 sequence reads: CASSFQTNTREPFF. The CDR3 DNA is TGCGCCAGCAGCTTCCAGACGAACACCCGGGAGCCGTTTTTT. This rearrangement joins TRBV5-1 to TRBJ2-2; possibly TRBD2 for D (6 bases). The CDR3 covers 14 residues. Germline-derived CDR1 and CDR2 are SGHRS and YFSETQ.

This clonotype came up many times. The rearrangement joins TRBV20-1 to TRBJ2-1, with 14 bases fitting TRBD2. The germline V gene encodes CDR1 DFQATT and CDR2 SNEGSKA (reference sequence). The CDR3 sequence is 16 residues long. V shed 5 bases and J 8 bases; nucleotides not matched to a gene: 11. The CDR3 region has the DNA TGCAGTGCTGTCCCCGGGACTAGCGGGAGTTTAGATGAGCAGTTCTTC. Translated: CSAVPGTSGSLDEQFF.

The table lists this clonotype with many counts. The rearrangement links TRBV20-1 to TRBJ1-1; weak D call: TRBD1 (5 bases). This CDR3 comprises 13 residues. Per the germline V gene, CDR1 is DFQATT and CDR2 is SNEGSKA (reference sequence). V was trimmed by 6 bases and J by 1 base, leaving 12 bases between them. CDR3 region: CSAHRTENTEAFF. CDR3 sequence (DNA): TGCAGTGCCCACAGGACCGAGAACACTGAAGCTTTCTTT.

This clonotype was observed many times. This chain joins TRBV5-5 and TRBJ2-1; D gene unclear. This CDR3 comprises 17 residues. V shed 2 bases and J shed 4 bases, with 19 bases lying between them. Germline V gene data show CDR1 as SGHKS and CDR2 as YYEKEE (reference sequence). CDR3 protein: CASSLGLGSASYNEQFF. The CDR3, as DNA: TGTGCCAGCAGCTTAGGTTTGGGGTCCGCCTCTTACAATGAGCAGTTCTTC.

This clonotype occurred many times. For the CDR3, the DNA is TGTGCCACCAGCAGAGTGGGGACTAGCGGACGCCACGGTACAGCTGGGGAGCTGTTTTTT. Protein: CATSRVGTSGRHGTAGELFF. This chain links TRBV15 with TRBJ2-2, with 11 bases fitting TRBD2. J was trimmed by 8 bases and V by 1 base; bases with no gene match: 18. CDR1 LNHNV and CDR2 YYDKDF come from the germline V gene (reference sequence). The CDR3 has 20 amino acids.

This clonotype was counted many times. The chain links TRBV5-6 to TRBJ2-3, with D perhaps matching TRBD1 or TRBD2 (5 bases each). Trimming removed 0 bases from V and 2 bases from J, with 10 bases in between. Germline values: CDR1 SGHDT, CDR2 YYEEEE. The CDR3 contains 15 residues. The CDR3 nucleotides are TGTGCCAGCAGCTTGGTAAGGGGAGTCACAGATACGCAGTATTTT. As protein: CASSLVRGVTDTQYF.

This clonotype was counted many times. The chain links TRBV6-2 or TRBV6-3 to TRBJ2-7, with TRBD1 identical over 9 bases. The germline gives CDR1 MNHEY, CDR2 SVGEGT. The CDR3 loop spans 14 amino acids. J gave up 4 bases and V 8 bases, and 9 bases lay outside the gene matches. The chain's CDR3 is CASVYAGTGYEQYF. For the CDR3, the DNA is TGTGCCAGCGTTTACGCCGGGACAGGGTACGAGCAGTACTTC.

This clonotype was found many times. This rearrangement joins TRBV24-1 to TRBJ1-5, with no clear D. Germline loops: CDR1 KGHDR, CDR2 SFDVKD. The CDR3 length is 15 residues. Trimming stripped 4 bases from V and 3 bases from J, with 12 bases between. The CDR3 sequence is CATSESGRDNQPQHF. In DNA, the CDR3 is TGTGCCACCAGTGAGAGTGGGAGGGACAATCAGCCCCAGCATTTT.

At least ten counts were recorded for this clonotype. The chain couples TRBV12-3 or TRBV12-4 to TRBJ2-7, with TRBD1 matching over 8 bases. The trim removed 6 bases at V and 4 bases at J, leaving 11 bases unmatched. The CDR3 length is 15 residues. CDR3 in DNA: TGTGCCAGCAGCACCTCCGGGACAGGCCAATACGAGCAGTACTTC. Translated, it gives CASSTSGTGQYEQYF.

This clonotype has ten or more counts. The chain has TRBV5-1 and TRBJ2-1; D tentatively reads TRBD1 or TRBD2 (6 bases each). This CDR3 contains 13 residues. CDR1 and CDR2 from the germline V gene are SGHRS and YFSETQ. Trimming left V 1 base short and J 7 bases short, with 9 bases between. DNA for the CDR3: TGCGCCAGCAGCTTGAGGGGGGCTAATGAGCAGTTCTTC. Translating gives CASSLRGANEQFF.

This clonotype was found many times. This chain connects TRBV9 to TRBJ1-1, with D possibly TRBD1 on 5 matching bases. The length of the CDR3 is 15 residues. The V end lost 4 bases, the J end lost 0 bases, and 13 bases lay between the germline ends. Germline-derived CDR1 and CDR2 are SGDLS and YYNGEE. The DNA of the CDR3 is TGTGCCAGCAGCCCCTTGGGGGGAATGAACACTGAAGCTTTCTTT. Its protein product is CASSPLGGMNTEAFF.

V usage is TRBV9 and J usage is TRBJ2-6, with D unresolved. Trimming left V 5 bases short and J 4 bases short, with 16 bases between. CDR1 and CDR2 from the germline V gene are SGDLS and YYNGEE. There are 16 residues in the CDR3. CDR3 DNA: TGTGCCAGCAGTCCTCTTGAGCAGTTAGGGGCCAACGTCCTGACTTTC. It encodes CASSPLEQLGANVLTF.

This clonotype appeared many times. The V and J genes are TRBV29-1 and TRBJ1-1; D gene unclear. V was cut by 3 bases and J by 2 bases, with 10 bases left in between. The CDR3 sequence is 13 residues long. Per the germline V gene, CDR1 is SQVTM and CDR2 is ANQGSEA. This CDR3 reads CSVDRTDNTEAFF. In DNA, the CDR3 is TGCAGCGTTGACAGGACTGACAACACTGAAGCTTTCTTT. Using reference TRBV29-1 and TRBJ1-1 for the parts outside the CDR3, the full variable domain is SAVISQKPSRDICQRGTSLTIQCQVDSQVTMMFWYRQQPGQSLTLIATANQGSEATYESGFVIDKFPISRPNLTFSTLTVSNMSPEDSSIYLCSVDRTDNTEAFFGQGTRLTVV.

This clonotype was seen at least ten times. The CDR3 loop reads CASSFSIKEKLFF. As DNA, the CDR3 is TGTGCCAGCAGTTTCTCGATAAAAGAAAAACTGTTTTTT. The V call is TRBV6-5, the J call TRBJ1-4; D unclear. The germline gives CDR1 MNHEY, CDR2 SVGAGI. Trimming took off 4 bases at V and 8 bases at J, with 11 bases between the two ends. This CDR3 comprises 13 residues.

This clonotype was recorded many times. The chain has TRBV4-3 and TRBJ2-3; TRBD1 might be the D (6 bases). This CDR3 spans 15 amino acids. Trimming took 0 bases from V and 6 from J, leaving 13 bases between them. Germline CDR1 and CDR2: LGHNA and YSLEER. The chain's CDR3 is CASSQEKRQADTQYF. The CDR3 DNA reads as TGCGCCAGCAGCCAAGAGAAACGACAGGCGGATACGCAGTATTTT.

This clonotype occurred many times. CDR3 sequence (DNA): TGTGCCAGCAGCCACATGACAGGGAACACAGATACGCAGTATTTT. Translating it yields CASSHMTGNTDTQYF. This chain uses TRBV3-1 with TRBJ2-3; TRBD1 aligns across 7 bases. V lost 3 bases, J lost 2 bases, and 5 bases stayed unmatched. The CDR3 length is 15 residues. CDR1 is LGHDT and CDR2 is YNNKEL in the germline V gene (reference sequence).

DNA of the CDR3: TGTGCCTGGCAGGGGGGTTATAATTCACCCCTCCACTTT. This translates into CAWQGGYNSPLHF. The rearrangement links TRBV30 to TRBJ1-6; 7 nucleotides line up with TRBD1. Germline assignment: CDR1 GTSNPN and CDR2 SVGIG (reference sequence). The CDR3 covers 13 residues. V shed 5 bases, J shed 4 bases, and the junction held 2 bases outside the gene matches.

The CDR3 spells CASSTGERVAEYQETQYF. The CDR3 DNA follows: TGTGCCAGCAGCACGGGGGAGCGCGTAGCGGAGTACCAAGAGACCCAGTACTTC. V and J are TRBV7-2 and TRBJ2-5; tentative D call: TRBD2 (6 bases). The CDR3 totals 18 residues. The V end was cut by 5 bases, the J end by 0 bases, with 22 bases between. In germline, CDR1 is SGHTA, CDR2 FQGNSA.

Many counts were recorded for this clonotype. The chain is built from TRBV20-1 and TRBJ1-1; the D is unclear. The CDR3 contains 12 residues. The germline V and J ends were trimmed by 3 bases and 1 base, with 6 bases remaining between them. Germline V CDR1 and CDR2: DFQATT, SNEGSKA (reference sequence). This CDR3 reads CSARVQNTEAFF. The CDR3 DNA reads TGCAGTGCTAGGGTACAGAACACTGAAGCTTTCTTT.

This clonotype was counted many times. The rearrangement joins TRBV4-3 to TRBJ2-2; D may match TRBD1 or TRBD2 (5 bases each). The CDR3 covers 15 residues. The germline V gene has CDR1 LGHNA and CDR2 YSLEER. The V gene lost 6 bases and the J gene lost 5 bases, with 16 bases spanning the gap. The CDR3 reads CASRGETRATGELFF. As DNA, the CDR3 is TGCGCCAGCAGGGGAGAAACCAGGGCGACCGGGGAGCTGTTTTTT.

This clonotype has at least ten counts. This CDR3 is CSAREGRNTEAFF. In nucleotides, the CDR3 is TGCAGTGCTAGAGAGGGTCGGAACACTGAAGCTTTCTTT. This chain connects TRBV20-1 to TRBJ1-1; D gene ambiguous. The germline V and J ends were trimmed by 0 bases and 1 base, with 6 bases remaining between them. The CDR3 sequence is 13 residues long. Germline loops: CDR1 DFQATT, CDR2 SNEGSKA (reference sequence).

In this sample, this clonotype turned up many times. The chain is built from TRBV5-1 and TRBJ2-2; D gene uncertain. Trimming shortened V by 4 bases and J by 1 base, and 8 bases separated the two germline ends. The CDR3 is made up of 14 amino acids. The germline CDR1 and CDR2 sequences are SGHRS and YFSETQ. The CDR3 nucleotides are TGCGCCAGCAGCCCGGACCAGAACACCGGGGAGCTGTTTTTT. This encodes CASSPDQNTGELFF.

This clonotype was seen ten or more times. This rearrangement joins TRBV20-1 to TRBJ2-1; TRBD2 agrees at 10 bases. This CDR3 region has 13 residues. J was trimmed by 10 bases and V by 3 bases; bases with no gene match: 6. Germline assignment: CDR1 DFQATT and CDR2 SNEGSKA (reference sequence). The CDR3 reads CSASLAGAREQFF. The DNA for the CDR3 is TGCAGTGCTAGCCTAGCGGGAGCAAGGGAGCAGTTCTTC.

This clonotype was detected ten times or more. In DNA, the CDR3 is TGTGCCAGCAGCTTGTATAGAGGACAGGGAAAGAACGGGGGAGAAGCTTTCTTT. Residues: CASSLYRGQGKNGGEAFF. This chain connects TRBV5-5 to TRBJ1-1, with 8 bases identical to TRBD1. The CDR3 is 18 amino acids. Germline CDR1 reads SGHKS; CDR2 reads YYEKEE (reference sequence). Germline trimming cut 1 base from V and 8 bases from J; bases unmatched to any gene: 19.